This TCR beta chain was documented in a study of neoadjuvant anti-PD-1 for oral cavity cancer. In the study overall: Patients without progression received a fourth nivolumab dose around day 43, then surgical resection on days 50-56. Study-level points and caveats: Treg/Th17 ratio rose with pretreatment blood and fell with post-treatment tumor TCRbeta clonality.

As regards this clone: Antigen: not known.

The V end lost 1 base, the J end lost 3 bases, and 13 bases lay between the germline ends. CDR3 size: 15 residues. Per germline, CDR1 SGHRS and CDR2 YFSETQ. Assay used: immunoSEQ multiplex PCR; TCRdb lists only in-frame clones, some missing. This table holds tens of thousands of clones, more than 35% found once. Time point indicated: after neoadjuvant nivolumab, at surgical resection. These newly diagnosed stage II-IVA oral cavity squamous cell carcinoma patients had no prior systemic or radiation treatment. The sample here was tumor tissue, taken after nivolumab (anti-PD-1) treatment. The chain combines TRBV5-1 with TRBJ2-5; D may be TRBD2 (6 bases). The sequence was collected from a person between 40 and 85 years old with oral cavity squamous cell carcinoma. Here the CDR3 reads CASSLYPGGEETQYF. In DNA, the CDR3 is TGCGCCAGCAGCTTGTATCCGGGCGGGGAAGAGACCCAGTACTTC. Complete variable domain (other parts from reference TRBV5-1 and TRBJ2-5): KAGVTQTPRYLIKTRGQQVTLSCSPISGHRSVSWYQQTPGQGLQFLFEYFSETQRNKGNFPGRFSGRQFSNSRSEMNVSTLELGDSALYLCASSLYPGGEETQYFGPGTRLLVL.